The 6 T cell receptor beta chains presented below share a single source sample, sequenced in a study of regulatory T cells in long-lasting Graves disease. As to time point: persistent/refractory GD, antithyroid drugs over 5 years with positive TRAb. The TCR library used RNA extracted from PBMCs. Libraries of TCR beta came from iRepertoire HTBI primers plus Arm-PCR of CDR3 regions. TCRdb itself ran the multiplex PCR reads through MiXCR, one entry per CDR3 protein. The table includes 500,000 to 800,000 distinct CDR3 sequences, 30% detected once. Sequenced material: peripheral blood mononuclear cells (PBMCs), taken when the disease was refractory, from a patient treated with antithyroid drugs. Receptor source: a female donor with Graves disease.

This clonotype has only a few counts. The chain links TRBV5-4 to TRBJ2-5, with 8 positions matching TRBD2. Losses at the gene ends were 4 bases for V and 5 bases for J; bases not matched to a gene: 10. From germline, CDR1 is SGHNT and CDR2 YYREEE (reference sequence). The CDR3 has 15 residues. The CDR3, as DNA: TGTGCCAGCAGCGAATTCCTAGCGGGTGGGGAGACCCAGTACTTC. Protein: CASSEFLAGGETQYF.

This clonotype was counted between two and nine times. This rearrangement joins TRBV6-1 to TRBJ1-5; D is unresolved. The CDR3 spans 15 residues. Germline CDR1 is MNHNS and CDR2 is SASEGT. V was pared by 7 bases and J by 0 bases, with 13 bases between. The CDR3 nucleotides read TGTGCCAGCAACCCGGGTGGATATAGCAATCAGCCCCAGCATTTT. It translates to CASNPGGYSNQPQHF.

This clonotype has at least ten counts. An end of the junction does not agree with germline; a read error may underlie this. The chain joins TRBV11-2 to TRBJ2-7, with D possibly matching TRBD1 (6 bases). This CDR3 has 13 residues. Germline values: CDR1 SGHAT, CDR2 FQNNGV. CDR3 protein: CASSLERGYEQYF. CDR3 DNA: TGTGCCAGCAGTTTAGAGAGGGGGTACGAGCAGTACTTC.

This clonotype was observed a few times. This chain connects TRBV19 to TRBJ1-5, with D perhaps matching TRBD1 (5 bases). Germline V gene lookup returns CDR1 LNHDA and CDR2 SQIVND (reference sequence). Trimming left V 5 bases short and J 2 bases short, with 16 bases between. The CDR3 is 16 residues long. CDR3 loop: CASSPGRWMGNQPQHF. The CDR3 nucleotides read TGTGCCAGTAGTCCGGGACGCTGGATGGGCAATCAGCCCCAGCATTTT. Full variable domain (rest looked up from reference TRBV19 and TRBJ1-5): DGGITQSPKYLFRKEGQNVTLSCEQNLNHDAMYWYRQDPGQGLRLIYYSQIVNDFQKGDIAEGYSVSREKKESFPLTVTSAQKNPTAFYLCASSPGRWMGNQPQHFGDGTRLSIL.

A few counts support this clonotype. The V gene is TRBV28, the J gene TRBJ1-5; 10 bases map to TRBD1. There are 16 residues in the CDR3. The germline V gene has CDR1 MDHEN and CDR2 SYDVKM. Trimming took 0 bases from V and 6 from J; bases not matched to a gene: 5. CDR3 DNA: TGTGCCAGCAGTTTATGGGGGGGACAGGGGTTTCAGCCCCAGCATTTT. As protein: CASSLWGGQGFQPQHF. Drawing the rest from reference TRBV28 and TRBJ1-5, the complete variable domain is DVKVTQSSRYLVKRTGEKVFLECVQDMDHENMFWYRQDPGLGLRLIYFSYDVKMKEKGDIPEGYSVSREKKERFSLILESASTNQTSMYLCASSLWGGQGFQPQHFGDGTRLSIL.

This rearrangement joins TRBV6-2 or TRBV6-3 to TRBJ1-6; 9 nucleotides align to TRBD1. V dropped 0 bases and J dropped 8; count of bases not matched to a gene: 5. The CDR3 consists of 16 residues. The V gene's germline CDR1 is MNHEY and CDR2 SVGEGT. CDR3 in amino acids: CASSYSGQGIHSPLHF. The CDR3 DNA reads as TGTGCCAGCAGTTACTCGGGACAGGGTATACATTCACCCCTCCACTTT.